These T cell receptor beta chains were read from a single sample in a study of blood T cell repertoires in COVID-19. TCRdb's copy holds only in-frame clones and misses some; the assay was immunoSEQ multiplex PCR. The data show 490,000 or so clones, with about 88% seen just once and around 7.9% held by the top ten. The sequenced sample consisted of PBMCs or T cells enriched from blood (not recorded which). The receptors were sampled from a woman aged 55 to 70 who had recovered from COVID-19. Each CDR3 is given with its conserved first and last residue. The D gene is left open where the match is weak.

TRBV3-1/TRBV3-2,TRBJ2-3,TRBD2,CASSQEEGLAEDTQYF
TRBV9,TRBJ1-2,TRBD1,CASSVAPGRTGAETYGYTF
TRBV24-1,TRBJ1-5,TRBD1,CATSQGANQPQHF
TRBV7-2,TRBJ2-5,-,CASSLARETQYF
TRBV9,TRBJ1-6,TRBD1,CASSPWDRGSNSPLHF
TRBV12-3/TRBV12-4,TRBJ1-2,-,CASSSNNGYTF
TRBV27,TRBJ1-2,TRBD1,CASAGQGSGGYTF
TRBV24-1,TRBJ2-3,-,CATGGAGTDTQYF
TRBV7-8,TRBJ2-1,-,CASSPRGAGASNEQFF
TRBV27,TRBJ2-2,TRBD2,CASSPGLGVSTGELFF
TRBV5-6,TRBJ1-2,TRBD1,CASTYRGNNYGYTF
TRBV29-1,TRBJ1-1,-,CSAIRGMGTEAFF
TRBV18,TRBJ2-1,-,CASSPGVSSYNEQFF
TRBV3-1/TRBV3-2,TRBJ1-5,-,CASSQARNQPQHF
TRBV5-4,TRBJ1-2,TRBD1,CASKNEMTGVDYGYTF
TRBV19,TRBJ1-2,-,CASSSDTGYGYTF
TRBV5-1,TRBJ2-3,TRBD1,CASSLGQGVFTDTQYF
TRBV29-1,TRBJ2-1,TRBD1,CSVRTGTNLYEQFF
TRBV5-1,TRBJ2-7,TRBD1,CASGTAPYEQYF
TRBV6-6,TRBJ1-5,-,CASSPLDQPQHF
TRBV4-1,TRBJ2-1,-,CASSHRYSSSLDNEQFF
TRBV28,TRBJ1-2,TRBD1,CASSLGLGQVYGYTF
TRBV6-5,TRBJ1-1,TRBD1,CASSYRRTGNTEAFF
TRBV19,TRBJ1-6,-,CASSRQNNSPLHF
TRBV6-5,TRBJ1-1,-,CASRAGVGIEAFF
TRBV6-2/TRBV6-3,TRBJ2-5,TRBD1,CASSYGGQALQETQYF
TRBV5-5,TRBJ1-6,-,CASSRGSPLHF
TRBV7-2,TRBJ2-7,-,CASSLIRGYEQYF
TRBV18,TRBJ1-3,-,CASSPSGGNTIYF
TRBV4-1,TRBJ2-7,TRBD2,CASSQVGLRGELSEQYF
TRBV5-6,TRBJ1-2,-,CASSDRRGLNYGYTF
TRBV27,TRBJ1-1,-,CASSFRGRGSEAFF
TRBV7-2,TRBJ2-5,-,CASSYKTRAETQYF
TRBV3-1/TRBV3-2,TRBJ2-2,-,CASSRVRGSVNTGELFF
TRBV4-1,TRBJ2-4,TRBD1,CASSQGTGQGFQYF
TRBV5-5,TRBJ1-3,TRBD1,CASSKGQSNSGNTIYF
TRBV10-1,TRBJ2-3,TRBD2,CASSEELAGPSTDTQYF
TRBV5-1,TRBJ2-3,-,CASSPGMVYSGTTDTQYF
TRBV28,TRBJ1-2,-,CATTATLFETNYGYTF
TRBV10-3,TRBJ1-6,TRBD1,CAISESTGEYVALHF
TRBV19,TRBJ2-1,-,CASTISGHRSDNEQFF
TRBV3-1/TRBV3-2,TRBJ2-1,-,CASSRFRHIGDEQFF
TRBV30,TRBJ1-1,-,CAWRGDTRRAEAFF
TRBV6-2/TRBV6-3,TRBJ1-2,-,CASSSDIYGYTF
TRBV27,TRBJ1-2,-,CASSLQGNYGYTF
TRBV7-6,TRBJ1-3,-,CASSLAAGSGNTIYF
TRBV7-2,TRBJ1-6,-,CASSPREGGRNSPLHF
TRBV5-1,TRBJ1-6,TRBD1,CATTGTGISPLHF